This T cell receptor (beta chain) is drawn from a study of blood T cell repertoires in COVID-19. Here immunoSEQ multiplex PCR was the method, and the copy in TCRdb shows in-frame clones only, minus some. This sample has approximately 260,000 clones, with roughly nine tenths found just once. Trimming stripped 3 bases from V and 2 bases from J, with 14 bases between. The V gene's germline CDR1 is LNHDA and CDR2 SQIVND (reference sequence). The CDR3 covers 17 residues. The V gene is TRBV19, the J gene TRBJ1-6; D possibly corresponds to TRBD1 (5 bases). This clonotype was obtained from a man aged 50 to 59 with acute or convalescent COVID-19. Material: peripheral blood. CDR3 bases: TGTGCCAGTAGTATTAGGCCCGACAGACCCTATAATTCACCCCTCCACTTT. As protein: CASSIRPDRPYNSPLHF.